This T cell receptor (beta chain) was recovered during a study of cytomegalovirus exposure and HLA in healthy donors. General study results and limits: Researchers catalogued 164 TCR beta chains as cytomegalovirus-associated.

V was shortened by 6 bases and J by 4 bases, with 15 bases between the two germline ends. The CDR3 spans 13 residues. Germline CDR1 reads SQVTM; CDR2 reads ANQGSEA. The PCR ran on 60 Vbeta and 13 Jbeta primers. Libraries were prepared by immunoSEQ multiplex PCR; TCRdb keeps only in-frame clonotypes and omits some of them. The repertoire holds more than 95,000 clones, with roughly 83% as singletons. Note on this clone: The antigen is not known.

The source is a man aged 25-45 years in good health and CMV-seropositive. Sample: PBMCs. The rearrangement links TRBV29-1 to TRBJ1-1, with D perhaps TRBD1 (6 bases). The CDR3 DNA is TGCAGCGTCAGAGGGGGAGAGGGCACTGAAGCTTTCTTT. It specifies CSVRGGEGTEAFF.